This T cell receptor (beta chain) was sequenced during a study of blood T cell repertoires in COVID-19. About the study: The samples span acute and convalescent COVID-19 from the United States, Italy and Spain. PBMCs, B-cell-depleted T cells, or T cells were the source of the cDNA or gDNA that made up the material.

The count of this clone is one. Allocation to cohorts depended on clinical history reported by the participants. Germline trimming cut 11 bases from V and 2 bases from J; bases unmatched to any gene: 6. Germline V gene data show CDR1 as ENHRY and CDR2 as SYGVKD. The CDR3 contains 13 residues. The table came from immunoSEQ multiplex PCR; TCRdb's copy has only in-frame clones and leaves some out. In the table there are roughly 200,000 clones, approximately 86% of which are singletons. Source material: PBMCs or T cells enriched from blood (not recorded which). This clonotype originated in a woman aged 40 to 55 with acute COVID-19. The V gene is TRBV10-3, the J gene TRBJ1-1, with 9 bases fitting TRBD1. The CDR3 DNA reads as TGTGCCGCACGACAGGGGGAAAACACTGAAGCTTTCTTT. Translating gives CAARQGENTEAFF.